This T cell receptor (beta chain) was recorded in a study of blood T cell repertoires in COVID-19. Study background: Some COVID-19 samples were acute and others convalescent; all came from the United States, Italy and Spain. PBMCs, B-cell-depleted T cells, or T cells provided the cDNA or gDNA that made up the material.

Original handling: Scientists estimated how many nucleated cells there were by amplifying reference gene primers. Clones were sequenced by immunoSEQ multiplex PCR, and TCRdb holds only the in-frame ones, with some missing. V, J and clone size are those of that table, while D and trimming were read from the DNA. The profile shows roughly 150,000 clones, 80% to 85% of them singletons. This clone was detected only a few times. The germline CDR1 and CDR2 sequences are LNHDA and SQIVND (reference sequence). Trimming at V came to 5 bases and at J to 5 bases, leaving 6 bases not matched to a gene. The CDR3 spans 14 residues.

Specimen: peripheral blood. The receptor was isolated from a woman older than 75 with active or convalescent COVID-19. The gene calls are TRBV19 and TRBJ1-1; 9 bases fit TRBD1. The CDR3 bases are TGTGCCAGTAGTCTAGGACAGGGGCGAACTGAAGCTTTCTTT. Translation gives CASSLGQGRTEAFF. Full variable domain (outside the CDR3, taken from reference TRBV19 and TRBJ1-1): DGGITQSPKYLFRKEGQNVTLSCEQNLNHDAMYWYRQDPGQGLRLIYYSQIVNDFQKGDIAEGYSVSREKKESFPLTVTSAQKNPTAFYLCASSLGQGRTEAFFGQGTRLTVV.